This T cell receptor beta chain is from a study of blood T cell repertoires in COVID-19. This clone was counted a few times. Sequencing used immunoSEQ multiplex PCR; TCRdb keeps in-frame clones, though not all of them. The sample has 130,000 to 150,000 clones, 80% seen once. The germline CDR1 and CDR2 sequences are SNHLY and FYNNEI. V gave up 4 bases and J gave up 9 bases, with 13 bases separating them. CDR3 length equals 13 residues. V gene TRBV2 combines with J gene TRBJ2-1; D possibly corresponds to TRBD2 (7 bases). Sequencing was performed on peripheral blood. This sequence was found in a man in his 60s with active or convalescent COVID-19. The CDR3 region has the DNA TGTGCCAGCAGTGTGTCGGGGGGCGGTGAGCAGTTCTTC. Amino acid sequence: CASSVSGGGEQFF.